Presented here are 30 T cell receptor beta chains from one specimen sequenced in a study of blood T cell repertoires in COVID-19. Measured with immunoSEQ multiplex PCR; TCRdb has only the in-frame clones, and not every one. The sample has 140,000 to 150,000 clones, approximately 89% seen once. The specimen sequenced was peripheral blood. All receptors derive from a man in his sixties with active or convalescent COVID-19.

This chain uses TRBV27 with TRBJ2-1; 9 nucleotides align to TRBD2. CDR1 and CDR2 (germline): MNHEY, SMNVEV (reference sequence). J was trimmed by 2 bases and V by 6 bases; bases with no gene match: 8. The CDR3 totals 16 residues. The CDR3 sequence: CASSDSSGTTYNEQFF. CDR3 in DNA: TGTGCCAGCAGCGACTCTAGCGGGACCACCTACAATGAGCAGTTCTTC.

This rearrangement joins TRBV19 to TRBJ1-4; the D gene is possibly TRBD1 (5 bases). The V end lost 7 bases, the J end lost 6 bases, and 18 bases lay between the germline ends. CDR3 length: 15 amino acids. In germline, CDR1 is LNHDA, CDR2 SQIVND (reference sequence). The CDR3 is CASTGGTSRDEKLFF. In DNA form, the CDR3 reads TGTGCCAGTACGGGTGGGACTTCCCGGGATGAAAAACTGTTTTTT.

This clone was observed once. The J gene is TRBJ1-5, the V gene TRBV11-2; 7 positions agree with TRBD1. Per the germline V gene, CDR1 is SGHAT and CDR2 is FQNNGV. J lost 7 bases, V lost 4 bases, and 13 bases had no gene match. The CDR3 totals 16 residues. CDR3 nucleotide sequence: TGTGCCAGCAGCTCCCTTCAAGGCAGGGGGACGCAGCCCCAGCATTTT. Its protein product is CASSSLQGRGTQPQHF. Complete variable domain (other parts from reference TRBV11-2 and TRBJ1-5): EAGVAQSPRYKIIEKRQSVAFWCNPISGHATLYWYQQILGQGPKLLIQFQNNGVVDDSQLPKDRFSAERLKGVDSTLKIQPAKLEDSAVYLCASSSLQGRGTQPQHFGDGTRLSIL.

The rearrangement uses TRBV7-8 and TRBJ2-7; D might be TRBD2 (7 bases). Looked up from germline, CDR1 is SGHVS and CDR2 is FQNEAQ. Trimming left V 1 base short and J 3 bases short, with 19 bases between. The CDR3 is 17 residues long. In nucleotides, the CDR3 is TGTGCCAGCAGCTTAGGGGGGGCTAGCGGAGCTTTCTACGAGCAGTACTTC. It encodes CASSLGGASGAFYEQYF.

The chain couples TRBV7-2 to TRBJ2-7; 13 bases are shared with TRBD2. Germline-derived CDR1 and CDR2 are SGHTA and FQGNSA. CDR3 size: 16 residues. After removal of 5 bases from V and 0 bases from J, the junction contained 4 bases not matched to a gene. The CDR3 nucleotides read TGTGCCAGCAGCCGGGGACTAGCGGGGAGCTCCTACGAGCAGTACTTC. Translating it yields CASSRGLAGSSYEQYF.

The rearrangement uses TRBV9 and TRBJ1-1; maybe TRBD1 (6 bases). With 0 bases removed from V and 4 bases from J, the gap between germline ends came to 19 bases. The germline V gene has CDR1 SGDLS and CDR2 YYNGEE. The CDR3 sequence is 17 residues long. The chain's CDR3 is CASSVAGDILGFTEAFF. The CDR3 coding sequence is TGTGCCAGCAGCGTAGCCGGGGACATTCTAGGCTTCACTGAAGCTTTCTTT.

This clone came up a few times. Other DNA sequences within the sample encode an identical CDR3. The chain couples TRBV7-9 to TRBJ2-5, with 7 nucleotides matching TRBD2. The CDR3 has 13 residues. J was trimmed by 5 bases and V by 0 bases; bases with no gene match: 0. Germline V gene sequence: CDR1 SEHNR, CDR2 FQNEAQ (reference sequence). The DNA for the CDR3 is TGTGCCAGCAGCTTAGCGGGAGGGGAGACCCAGTACTTC. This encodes CASSLAGGETQYF. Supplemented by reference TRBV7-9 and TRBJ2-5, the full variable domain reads DTGVSQNPRHKITKRGQNVTFRCDPISEHNRLYWYRQTLGQGPEFLTYFQNEAQLEKSRLLSDRFSAERPKGSFSTLEIQRTEQGDSAMYLCASSLAGGETQYFGPGTRLLVL.

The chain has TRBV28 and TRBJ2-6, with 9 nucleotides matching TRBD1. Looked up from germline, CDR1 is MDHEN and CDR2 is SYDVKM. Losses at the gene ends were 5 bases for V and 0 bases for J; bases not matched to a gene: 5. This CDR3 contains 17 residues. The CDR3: CASSPPDRGSGANVLTF. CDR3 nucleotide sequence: TGTGCCAGCAGTCCCCCGGACAGGGGCTCTGGGGCCAACGTCCTGACTTTC.

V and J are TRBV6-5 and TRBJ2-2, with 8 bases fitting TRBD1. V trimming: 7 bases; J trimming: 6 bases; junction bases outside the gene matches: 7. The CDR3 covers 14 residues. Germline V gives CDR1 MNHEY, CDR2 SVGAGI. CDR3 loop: CASIRDRRAGELFF. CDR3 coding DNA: TGTGCCAGCATCCGGGACAGGCGGGCCGGGGAGCTGTTTTTT.

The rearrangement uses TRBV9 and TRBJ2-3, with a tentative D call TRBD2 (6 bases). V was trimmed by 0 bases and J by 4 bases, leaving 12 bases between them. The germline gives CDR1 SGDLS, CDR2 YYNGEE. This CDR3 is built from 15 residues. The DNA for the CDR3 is TGTGCCAGCAGCGTAGGAGAGACTAGGTCAGATACGCAGTATTTT. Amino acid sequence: CASSVGETRSDTQYF.

Here the CDR3 DNA reads TGTGCCAGCAGCTCTAAGAGGAACACTGAAGCTTTCTTT. As protein: CASSSKRNTEAFF. This chain connects TRBV7-3 to TRBJ1-1; no clear D. Germline V gene sequence: CDR1 SGHTA, CDR2 FQGTGA. This CDR3 is built from 13 residues. Trimming cost V 4 bases and J 1 base, with 7 bases left between them.

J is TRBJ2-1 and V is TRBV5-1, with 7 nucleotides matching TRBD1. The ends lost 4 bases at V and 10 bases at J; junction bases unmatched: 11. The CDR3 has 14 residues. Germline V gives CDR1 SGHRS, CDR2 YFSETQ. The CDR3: CASSPQGDGKEQFF. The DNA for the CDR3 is TGCGCCAGCAGCCCCCAGGGGGACGGAAAAGAGCAGTTCTTC.

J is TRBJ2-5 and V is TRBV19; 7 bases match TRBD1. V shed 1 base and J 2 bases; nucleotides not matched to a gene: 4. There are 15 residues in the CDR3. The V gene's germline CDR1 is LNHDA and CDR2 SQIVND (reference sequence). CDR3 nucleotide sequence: TGTGCCAGTAGTATAGGAGGCAGGGGGCAAGAGACCCAGTACTTC. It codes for CASSIGGRGQETQYF.

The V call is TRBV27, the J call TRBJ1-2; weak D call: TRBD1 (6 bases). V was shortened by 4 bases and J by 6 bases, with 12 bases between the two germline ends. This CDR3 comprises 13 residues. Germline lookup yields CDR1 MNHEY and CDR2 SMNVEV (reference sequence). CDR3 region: CASSWQGSNGYTF. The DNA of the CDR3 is TGTGCCAGCAGTTGGCAGGGGTCGAATGGCTACACCTTC.

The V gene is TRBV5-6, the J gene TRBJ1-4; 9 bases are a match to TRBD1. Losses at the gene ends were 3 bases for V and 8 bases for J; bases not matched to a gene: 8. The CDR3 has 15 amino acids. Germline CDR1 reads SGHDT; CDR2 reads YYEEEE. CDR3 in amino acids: CASSYRDREGEKLFF. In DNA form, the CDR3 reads TGTGCCAGCAGCTACCGGGACAGGGAGGGAGAAAAACTGTTTTTT.

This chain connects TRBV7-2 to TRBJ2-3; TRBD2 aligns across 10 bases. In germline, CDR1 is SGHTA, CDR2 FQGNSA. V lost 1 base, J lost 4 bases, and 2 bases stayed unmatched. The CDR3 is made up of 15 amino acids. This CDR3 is CASSLDLAGADTQYF. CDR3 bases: TGTGCCAGCAGCTTAGACCTAGCGGGAGCAGATACGCAGTATTTT.

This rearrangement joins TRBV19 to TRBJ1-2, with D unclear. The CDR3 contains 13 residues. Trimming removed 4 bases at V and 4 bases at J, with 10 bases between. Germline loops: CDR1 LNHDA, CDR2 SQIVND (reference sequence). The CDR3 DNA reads TGTGCCAGTAGTAATACAGCTTCCTATGGCTACACCTTC. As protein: CASSNTASYGYTF.

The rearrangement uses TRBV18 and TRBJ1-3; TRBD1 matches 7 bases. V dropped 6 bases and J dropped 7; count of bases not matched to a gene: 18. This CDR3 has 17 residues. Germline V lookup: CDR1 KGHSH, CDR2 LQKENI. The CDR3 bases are TGTGCCAGCTCTCTGCGCTCCGGGACAGTCGCGGGGAACACCATATATTTT. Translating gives CASSLRSGTVAGNTIYF.

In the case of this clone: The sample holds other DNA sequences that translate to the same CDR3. The CDR3 nucleotides read TGTGCCACCAGCAGAGATAGATCCCAAGAGACCCAGTACTTC. Protein sequence: CATSRDRSQETQYF. This chain connects TRBV15 to TRBJ2-5; D not certain. This CDR3 spans 14 amino acids. Per germline, CDR1 LNHNV and CDR2 YYDKDF (reference sequence). V gave up 0 bases and J gave up 1 base, with 6 bases separating them.

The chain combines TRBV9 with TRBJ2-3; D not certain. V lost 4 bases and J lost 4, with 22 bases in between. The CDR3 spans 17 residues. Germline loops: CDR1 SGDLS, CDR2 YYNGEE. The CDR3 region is CASSSPRDINRPDTQYF. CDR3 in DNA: TGTGCCAGCAGCTCCCCCCGAGACATCAACCGCCCAGATACGCAGTATTTT.

CDR3 DNA: TGTGCCAACGAGTTCACTAGCAGTTGGAGTGAGCAGTTCTTC. This sequence encodes CANEFTSSWSEQFF. V usage is TRBV16 and J usage is TRBJ2-1; possible D gene TRBD2, 6 bases. Germline V gene data show CDR1 as KGHSY and CDR2 as FQNENV. The germline V and J ends were trimmed by 10 bases and 9 bases, with 22 bases remaining between them. The CDR3 extends over 14 amino acids.

The CDR3 DNA follows: TGTGCCAGCAGCTTACTAATTCCCAAGGTAGCGGGAGGGTCCTACGAGCAGTACTTC. This encodes CASSLLIPKVAGGSYEQYF. The chain has TRBV11-2 and TRBJ2-7; 11 nucleotides line up with TRBD2. V shed 2 bases, J shed 1 base, and the junction held 13 bases outside the gene matches. The CDR3 runs to 19 residues. The germline V gene encodes CDR1 SGHAT and CDR2 FQNNGV.

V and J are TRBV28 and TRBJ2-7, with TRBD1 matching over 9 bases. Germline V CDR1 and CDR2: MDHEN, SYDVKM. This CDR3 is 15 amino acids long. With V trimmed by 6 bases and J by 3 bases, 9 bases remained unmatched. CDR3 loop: CASRGAGQGFYEQYF. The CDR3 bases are TGTGCCAGCAGGGGAGCGGGACAGGGCTTCTACGAGCAGTACTTC.

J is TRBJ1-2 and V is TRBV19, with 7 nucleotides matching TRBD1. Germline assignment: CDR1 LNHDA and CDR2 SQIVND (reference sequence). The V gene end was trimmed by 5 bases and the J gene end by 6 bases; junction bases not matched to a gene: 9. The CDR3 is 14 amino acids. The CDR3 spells CASSSPDRRHGYTF. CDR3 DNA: TGTGCCAGTAGTTCCCCGGACAGGCGGCATGGCTACACCTTC.

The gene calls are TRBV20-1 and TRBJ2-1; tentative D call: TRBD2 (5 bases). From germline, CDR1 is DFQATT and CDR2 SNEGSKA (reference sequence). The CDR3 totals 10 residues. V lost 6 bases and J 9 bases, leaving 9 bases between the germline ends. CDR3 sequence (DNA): TGCAGTGCAACTAGAGCTGAGCAGTTCTTC. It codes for CSATRAEQFF.

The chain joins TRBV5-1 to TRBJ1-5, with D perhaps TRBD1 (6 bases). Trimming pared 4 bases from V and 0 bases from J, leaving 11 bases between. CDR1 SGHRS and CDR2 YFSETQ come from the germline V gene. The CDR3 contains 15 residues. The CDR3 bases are TGCGCCAGCAGCCCGGACAGCCATAGCAATCAGCCCCAGCATTTT. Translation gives CASSPDSHSNQPQHF. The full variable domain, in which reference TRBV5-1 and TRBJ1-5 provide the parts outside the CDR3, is KAGVTQTPRYLIKTRGQQVTLSCSPISGHRSVSWYQQTPGQGLQFLFEYFSETQRNKGNFPGRFSGRQFSNSRSEMNVSTLELGDSALYLCASSPDSHSNQPQHFGDGTRLSIL.

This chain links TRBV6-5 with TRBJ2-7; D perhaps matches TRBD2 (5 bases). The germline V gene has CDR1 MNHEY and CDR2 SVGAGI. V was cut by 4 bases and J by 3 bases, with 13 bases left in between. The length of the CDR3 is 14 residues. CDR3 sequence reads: CASSSDSGFYEQYF. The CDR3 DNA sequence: TGTGCCAGCAGTTCGGACTCAGGTTTCTACGAGCAGTACTTC.

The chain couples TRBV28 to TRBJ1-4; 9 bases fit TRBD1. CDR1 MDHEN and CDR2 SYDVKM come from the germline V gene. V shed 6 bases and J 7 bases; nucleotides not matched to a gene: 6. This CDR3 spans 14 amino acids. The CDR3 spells CASRGQGSGEKLFF. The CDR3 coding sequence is TGTGCCAGCAGGGGACAGGGAAGTGGTGAAAAACTGTTTTTT.

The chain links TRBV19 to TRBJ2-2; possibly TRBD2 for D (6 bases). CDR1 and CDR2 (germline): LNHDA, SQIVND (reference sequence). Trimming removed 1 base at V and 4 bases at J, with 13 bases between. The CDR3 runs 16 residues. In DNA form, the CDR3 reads TGTGCCAGTAGTATAGTAGGAGGGTTGAGCACCGGGGAGCTGTTTTTT. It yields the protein CASSIVGGLSTGELFF.

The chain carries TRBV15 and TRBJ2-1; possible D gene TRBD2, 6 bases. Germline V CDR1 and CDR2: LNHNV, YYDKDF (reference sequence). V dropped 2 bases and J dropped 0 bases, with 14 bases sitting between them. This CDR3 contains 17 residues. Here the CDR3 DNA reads TGTGCCACCAGCAGAACCGGGACTCCGACCTCCTACAATGAGCAGTTCTTC. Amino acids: CATSRTGTPTSYNEQFF.